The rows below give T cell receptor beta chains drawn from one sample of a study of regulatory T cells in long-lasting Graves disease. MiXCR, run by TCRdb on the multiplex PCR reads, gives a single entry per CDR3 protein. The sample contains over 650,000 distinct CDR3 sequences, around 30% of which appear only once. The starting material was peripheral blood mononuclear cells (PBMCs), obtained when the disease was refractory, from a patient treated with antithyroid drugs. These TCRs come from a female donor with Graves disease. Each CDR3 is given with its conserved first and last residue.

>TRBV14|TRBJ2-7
CASSQDTDSYEQYF
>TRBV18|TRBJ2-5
CASSLLAGNEQETQYF
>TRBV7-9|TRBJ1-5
CASSLSGRGDQPQHF
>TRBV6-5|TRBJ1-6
CASSYSFGGNSPLHF
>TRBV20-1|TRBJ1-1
CSGKTGATEAFF
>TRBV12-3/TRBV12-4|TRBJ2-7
CASSSPGWGEQYF
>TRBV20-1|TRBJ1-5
CSARAGQGLRQPQHF
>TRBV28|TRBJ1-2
CASSFQGGYGYTF
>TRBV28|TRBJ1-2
CASSFIQGQIYGYTF
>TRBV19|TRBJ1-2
CASSIGGFSTYGYTF
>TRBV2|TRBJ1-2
CASSVQGLGGYTF
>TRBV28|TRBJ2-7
CASSLSIAGVYEQYF
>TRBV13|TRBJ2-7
CASSTGQGKSYEQYF
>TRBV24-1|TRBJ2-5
CATSDSGQGGGETQYF
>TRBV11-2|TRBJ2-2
CASSWTSGSSGELFF
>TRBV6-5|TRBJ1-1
CASSYGGYREADTEAFF
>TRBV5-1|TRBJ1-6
CASSLGQLAGGNSPLHF
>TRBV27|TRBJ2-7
CASSRGTGTGEQYF
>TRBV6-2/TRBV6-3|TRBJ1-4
CASRPPVEEKLFF
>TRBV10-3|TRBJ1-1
CAIRATGAPGAFF
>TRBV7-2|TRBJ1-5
CASSLGGTGFDQPQHF
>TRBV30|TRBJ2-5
CAWSGPGGGRETQYF
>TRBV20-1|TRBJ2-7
CSATGGRLGEQYF
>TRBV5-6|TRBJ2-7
CASSNTGSSYEQYF
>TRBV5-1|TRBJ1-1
CASSLEGIPEAFF
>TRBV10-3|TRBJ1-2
CAISGRQGDYGYTF
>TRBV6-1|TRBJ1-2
CASTQTRDRGYTF
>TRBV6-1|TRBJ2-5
CASRPSGKETQYF
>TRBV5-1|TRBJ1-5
CASSLFPGSNQPQHF
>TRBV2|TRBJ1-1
CASSEKGGGTPGGAFF
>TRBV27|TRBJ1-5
CASSPHRVGSNQPQHF
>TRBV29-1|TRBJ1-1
CSVSIGGDTEAFF
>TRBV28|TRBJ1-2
CASSPSDRPSGGYTF
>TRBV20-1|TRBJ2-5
CSARGAPKETQYF
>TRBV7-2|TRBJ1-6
CASSLVAGVQSPLHF
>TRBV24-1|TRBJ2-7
CATSDSYREQVRKQYF
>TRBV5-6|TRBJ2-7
CASSLSQVGHEQYF
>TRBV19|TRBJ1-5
CASTTDGTENQPQHF
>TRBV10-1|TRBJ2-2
CASRASQSAGELFF
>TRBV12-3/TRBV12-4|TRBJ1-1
CASSRAEGNTEAFF
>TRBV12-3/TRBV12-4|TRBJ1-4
CASSLGRPEKLFF
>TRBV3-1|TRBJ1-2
CASSLKRKYGYTF
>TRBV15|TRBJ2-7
CATSRDRGPTYEQYF
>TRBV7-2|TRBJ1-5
CASSLGFGQPQHF
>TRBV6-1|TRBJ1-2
CASSGATGTPTGYTF
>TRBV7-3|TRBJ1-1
CASSLTTGGHTEAFF
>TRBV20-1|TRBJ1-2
CSARVPTGRDGYTF
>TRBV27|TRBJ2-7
CASSPPGGAGEQYF
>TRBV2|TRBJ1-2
CASNPTTGQIYGYTF
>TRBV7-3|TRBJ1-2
CASSLNWGSNYGYTF
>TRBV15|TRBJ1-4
CATSRGGGGSEKLFF
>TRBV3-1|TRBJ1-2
CASSQDRPGVYGYTF